Below, 23 T cell receptor beta chains from the same sample are listed, as sequenced in a study of cytomegalovirus exposure and HLA in healthy donors. PCR amplification relied on 60 Vbeta primers (plus 13 Jbeta primers). The table came from immunoSEQ multiplex PCR; TCRdb's copy has only in-frame clones and leaves some out. The sample includes just over 150,000 clones, 60% to 80% of them seen just once. What was sequenced was PBMCs. Source of these receptors: a woman between 45 and 60 years old in good health and CMV-seropositive.

V gene TRBV4-2 combines with J gene TRBJ2-3; weak D call: TRBD2 (5 bases). With 8 bases removed from V and 0 bases from J, the gap between germline ends came to 12 bases. The CDR3 sequence is 14 residues long. Germline V lookup: CDR1 LGHNA, CDR2 YNFKEQ. The CDR3 DNA follows: TGTGCCAGCCAAAGGGAGACTAGCACAGATACGCAGTATTTT. Its translation is CASQRETSTDTQYF.

The genes are TRBV10-1 and TRBJ1-1; TRBD1 matches at 7 bases. With V trimmed by 2 bases and J by 5 bases, 2 bases remained unmatched. The CDR3 is made up of 13 amino acids. Germline V gene sequence: CDR1 WNHNN, CDR2 SYGVQD (reference sequence). Written as DNA, the CDR3 is TGCGCCAGCAGTGAGACGGGACAGACTGAAGCTTTCTTT. It encodes CASSETGQTEAFF.

The chain carries TRBV4-2 and TRBJ2-3; 13 bases line up with TRBD2. Per germline, CDR1 LGHNA and CDR2 YNFKEQ. Unmatched junction bases numbered 7, after V lost 3 bases and J lost 4 bases. CDR3 length equals 17 residues. CDR3 region: CASSQEKGLAGSDTQYF. CDR3 nucleotides: TGTGCCAGCAGCCAGGAGAAGGGACTAGCGGGATCAGATACGCAGTATTTT.

The rearrangement joins TRBV7-9 to TRBJ2-7, with D tentatively TRBD2 (6 bases). Per germline, CDR1 SEHNR and CDR2 FQNEAQ (reference sequence). The V gene lost 5 bases and the J gene lost 4 bases, with 18 bases spanning the gap. The CDR3 runs 15 residues. CDR3 in DNA: TGTGCCAGCAGCCATCGGGGCGGGGATAGATACGAGCAGTACTTC. Its protein is CASSHRGGDRYEQYF.

V usage is TRBV29-1 and J usage is TRBJ2-3, with D unclear. V was trimmed by 3 bases and J by 4 bases, leaving 11 bases between them. This CDR3 is 13 amino acids long. Germline values: CDR1 SQVTM, CDR2 ANQGSEA. CDR3 protein: CSVESLVADTQYF. For the CDR3, the DNA is TGCAGCGTTGAGTCCCTAGTTGCAGATACGCAGTATTTT.

The chain carries TRBV29-1 and TRBJ2-1; TRBD1 might be the D (5 bases). Between the trimmed V and J ends, which lost 5 bases and 9 bases, there was a span of 17 bases. This CDR3 is 13 amino acids long. CDR1 and CDR2 (germline): SQVTM, ANQGSEA. CDR3 bases: TGCAGCGTTAGGGGCATATACAGCGTTGAGCAGTTCTTC. It encodes CSVRGIYSVEQFF.

Here the CDR3 DNA reads TGTGCCAGCAGCTTCACAGGGGGCGGTACTGAAGCTTTCTTT. It translates to CASSFTGGGTEAFF. J is TRBJ1-1 and V is TRBV7-9; TRBD1 aligns across 9 bases. The CDR3 is 14 residues long. The germline V gene encodes CDR1 SEHNR and CDR2 FQNEAQ (reference sequence). The V gene end was trimmed by 3 bases and the J gene end by 5 bases; junction bases not matched to a gene: 4.

The chain has TRBV19 and TRBJ1-2, with TRBD1 identical over 9 bases. CDR1 is LNHDA and CDR2 is SQIVND in the germline V gene (reference sequence). CDR3 length: 15 amino acids. V was clipped by 5 bases and J by 8 bases; unmatched bases: 12. CDR3 in DNA: TGTGCCAGTAGTCCTCCGCACAGGGGGCGTGGGGGCTACACCTTC. Translating gives CASSPPHRGRGGYTF.

The chain joins TRBV29-1 to TRBJ2-3, with 10 bases lining up with TRBD2. CDR1 is SQVTM, CDR2 ANQGSEA, per germline. Trimming at V came to 0 bases and at J to 3 bases, leaving 6 bases not matched to a gene. The CDR3 consists of 16 residues. The CDR3 DNA follows: TGCAGCGTTGAAGATCAGACTAGCGGGTCGACAGATACGCAGTATTTT. It specifies CSVEDQTSGSTDTQYF.

The chain is built from TRBV7-9 and TRBJ1-4; 8 bases fit TRBD1. Germline assignment: CDR1 SEHNR and CDR2 FQNEAQ (reference sequence). The J segment lost 7 bases and the V segment lost 3 bases, leaving 4 bases of the junction unmatched. This CDR3 comprises 14 residues. CDR3 sequence (DNA): TGTGCCAGCAGCTTTGGACAGGGAATTGAAAAACTGTTTTTT. Amino acid sequence: CASSFGQGIEKLFF.

The gene calls are TRBV7-2 and TRBJ2-7; 10 nucleotides align to TRBD2. Trimming removed 5 bases from V and 3 bases from J; junction bases left unmatched: 7. Germline CDR1 and CDR2: SGHTA and FQGNSA. The CDR3 totals 15 residues. The CDR3 DNA is TGTGCCAGCAGCCGAACTAGCGGGGTTAACTACGAGCAGTACTTC. This sequence encodes CASSRTSGVNYEQYF.

The rearrangement joins TRBV2 to TRBJ1-5, with D possibly TRBD1 on 5 matching bases. The length of the CDR3 is 15 residues. Germline CDR1 reads SNHLY; CDR2 reads FYNNEI. Trimming removed 2 bases at V and 0 bases at J, with 8 bases between. The CDR3: CASSEYRSSNQPQHF. CDR3 nucleotide sequence: TGTGCCAGCAGTGAATACAGGAGTAGCAATCAGCCCCAGCATTTT.

The rearrangement links TRBV10-3 to TRBJ2-1; D might be TRBD1 (6 bases). The CDR3 extends over 15 amino acids. V dropped 6 bases and J dropped 5 bases, with 17 bases sitting between them. Per germline, CDR1 ENHRY and CDR2 SYGVKD. CDR3 amino acids: CAIRPRDNPHNEQFF. In nucleotides, the CDR3 is TGTGCCATCAGGCCCCGGGACAATCCCCACAATGAGCAGTTCTTC.

This clone was counted only a few times. This rearrangement joins TRBV7-2 to TRBJ1-5; TRBD1 is a possible D gene (6 bases). Looked up from germline, CDR1 is SGHTA and CDR2 is FQGNSA. The CDR3 sequence is 14 residues long. Trimming stripped 3 bases from V and 4 bases from J, with 10 bases between. In DNA, the CDR3 is TGTGCCAGCAGCTTTGGGACACGGAATCAGCCCCAGCATTTT. Its protein is CASSFGTRNQPQHF.

The chain employs TRBV28 and TRBJ1-5; D is ambiguous. This CDR3 is built from 14 residues. Trimming left V 5 bases short and J 6 bases short, with 14 bases between. Germline V gene data show CDR1 as MDHEN and CDR2 as SYDVKM. The CDR3 region is CASSPLREVQPQHF. CDR3 DNA: TGTGCCAGCAGTCCCCTGAGGGAGGTTCAGCCCCAGCATTTT.

This clone has only one observation. V gene TRBV9 combines with J gene TRBJ1-1, with D perhaps matching TRBD1 (5 bases). The V end lost 4 bases, the J end lost 0 bases, and 13 bases lay between the germline ends. CDR1 SGDLS and CDR2 YYNGEE come from the germline V gene. The CDR3 sequence is 15 residues long. The CDR3 DNA sequence: TGTGCCAGCAGCAAAGGACACCAAGTGAACACTGAAGCTTTCTTT. Encoded protein: CASSKGHQVNTEAFF.

The chain carries TRBV27 and TRBJ1-1; 7 bases map to TRBD1. CDR1 MNHEY and CDR2 SMNVEV come from the germline V gene (reference sequence). With V trimmed by 5 bases and J by 6 bases, 6 bases remained unmatched. This CDR3 is 13 amino acids long. The CDR3 nucleotides are TGTGCCAGCAGTGCCCTGACAGGGCCTGAAGCTTTCTTT. It is translated as CASSALTGPEAFF.

Only a few counts were recorded for this clone. The chain has TRBV5-1 and TRBJ2-3; 8 positions agree with TRBD2. Germline V gene sequence: CDR1 SGHRS, CDR2 YFSETQ. This CDR3 is built from 17 residues. The ends lost 0 bases at V and 4 bases at J; junction bases unmatched: 10. In DNA, the CDR3 is TGCGCCAGCAGCTTGGCCCCCAGCGGGGGAGGCGCAGATACGCAGTATTTT. Translated: CASSLAPSGGGADTQYF.

This clone was counted only a few times. The V and J genes are TRBV5-4 and TRBJ1-2; TRBD1 matches at 11 bases. Per the germline V gene, CDR1 is SGHNT and CDR2 is YYREEE (reference sequence). The junction had 5 bases not matched to a gene; V was cut back by 0 bases and J by 7 bases. The CDR3 has 15 residues. CDR3 coding DNA: TGTGCCAGCAGCTTGGGGGGACAGGGGGATTTTGGCTACACCTTC. Translating it yields CASSLGGQGDFGYTF.

The chain joins TRBV27 to TRBJ1-5; no definite D call. CDR1 and CDR2 (germline): MNHEY, SMNVEV (reference sequence). V was pared by 6 bases and J by 4 bases, with 10 bases between. CDR3 length: 13 residues. CDR3 bases: TGTGCCAGCAGATCCGGAGGTAATCAGCCCCAGCATTTT. Translated: CASRSGGNQPQHF.

The genes are TRBV6-6 and TRBJ1-2; D uncertain. The CDR3 has 10 residues. Trimming cost V 9 bases and J 6 bases, with 8 bases left between them. Germline V gene lookup returns CDR1 MNHNY and CDR2 SVGAGI (reference sequence). The CDR3 DNA is TGTGCCAGTAATTATGATGGCTACACCTTC. Its protein product is CASNYDGYTF.

The chain employs TRBV27 and TRBJ1-5, with D perhaps matching TRBD1 (6 bases). Trimming left V 3 bases short and J 0 bases short, with 21 bases between. This CDR3 comprises 19 residues. From germline, CDR1 is MNHEY and CDR2 SMNVEV (reference sequence). CDR3 amino acids: CASSFSTGRKLYSNQPQHF. As DNA, the CDR3 is TGTGCCAGCAGTTTCTCGACAGGTCGGAAATTGTATAGCAATCAGCCCCAGCATTTT.

The rearrangement uses TRBV27 and TRBJ1-5; D is ambiguous. The germline CDR1 and CDR2 sequences are MNHEY and SMNVEV (reference sequence). The CDR3 spans 15 residues. Trimming removed 2 bases at V and 0 bases at J, with 8 bases between. CDR3 coding DNA: TGTGCCAGCAGTTTAGATGGCCGTAGCAATCAGCCCCAGCATTTT. This encodes CASSLDGRSNQPQHF.